This TCR beta chain was documented in a study of T cells after posttransplantation cyclophosphamide. This clone occurred many times. Its antigen is unknown. TCRdb keeps only in-frame clones here, not all; method: immunoSEQ multiplex PCR. There are 30,000 to 45,000 clones in the sample, none observed a single time. In germline, CDR1 is SGDLS, CDR2 YYNGEE. There are 15 residues in the CDR3. With 4 bases clipped from V and 6 bases from J, the junction kept 3 bases outside the gene matches. Study results and limitations: Recipient CMV seropositivity and CMV reactivation strongly tracked TRB clonality. Later blood repertoires were often dominated by clones from the donor CD8+ memory compartment.

Peripheral blood was collected from the related graft donor on the marrow donation day. This chain links TRBV9 with TRBJ2-1, with 14 bases identical to TRBD2. The receptor was derived from a girl aged 5 to 17 in good health, CMV-negative, and a related stem cell transplant donor. Sequencing was carried out using PBMCs. This chain's CDR3 is CASSPGLAGGNEQFF. As DNA, the CDR3 is TGTGCCAGCAGCCCAGGACTAGCGGGGGGCAATGAGCAGTTCTTC.